Included here is one T cell receptor beta chain sequence, with context. This entry comes from a study of tissue T cells after allogeneic stem cell transplantation. Germline-derived CDR1 and CDR2 are MNHEY and SMNVEV (reference sequence). Germline trimming cut 10 bases from V and 0 bases from J; bases unmatched to any gene: 10. CDR3 length: 15 residues. Here immunoSEQ multiplex PCR was the method, and the copy in TCRdb shows in-frame clones only, minus some. The sample shows some 6,800 clones, less than 60% of them seen only once. The clonotype originates from a female donor older than 55 with lung cancer. This rearrangement joins TRBV27 to TRBJ1-1, with 8 bases fitting TRBD1. The sample here was duodenum tissue, taken at autopsy. CDR3 in amino acids: CATQTGAPLNTEAFF. CDR3 DNA: TGTGCCACCCAGACAGGGGCCCCCCTGAACACTGAAGCTTTCTTT.